The TCR beta chain described here comes from a study of blood T cells in healthy people across ages. General study findings and limits: TCR beta diversity per million T cells fell roughly linearly with age. Both higher diversity and more naive CD4+ cells marked long-lived donors when set against aged donors.

With a J-beta primer mix and a sample-barcoded 5' primer, a second PCR ran 7 to 11 cycles. TCRdb called the 5' RACE reads again in MiXCR, with one record for every CDR3 protein. This sample carries roughly 570,000 distinct CDR3 sequences, about 26% of them seen once, and the ten largest clones take around 20%. Concerning this clonotype: As yet, its antigen is unknown.

This CDR3 has 14 residues. The V gene's germline CDR1 is SGHTA and CDR2 FQGNSA. Trimming took 3 bases from V and 5 from J, leaving 11 bases between them. Isolation recovered at least 6 million PBMCs from every sample. The sequence came from a woman in her sixties or seventies in good health. The chain has TRBV7-2 and TRBJ2-4; D is unresolved. Sequenced sample: blood. The CDR3 nucleotides are TGTGCCAGCAGCTTCGGTGGGTCCGAAAACATTCAGTACTTC. This translates into CASSFGGSENIQYF.